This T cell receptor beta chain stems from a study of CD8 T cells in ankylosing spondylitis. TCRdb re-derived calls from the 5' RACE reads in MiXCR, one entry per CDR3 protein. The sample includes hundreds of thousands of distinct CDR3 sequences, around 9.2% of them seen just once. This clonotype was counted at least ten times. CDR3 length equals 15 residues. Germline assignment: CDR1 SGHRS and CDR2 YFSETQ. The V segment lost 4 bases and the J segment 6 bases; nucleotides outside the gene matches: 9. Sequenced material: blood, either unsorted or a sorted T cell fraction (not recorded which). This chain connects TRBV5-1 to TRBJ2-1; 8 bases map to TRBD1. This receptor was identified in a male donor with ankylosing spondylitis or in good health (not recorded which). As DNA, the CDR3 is TGCGCCAGCAGCACCCGTGGTACAGGGGGCAATGAGCAGTTCTTC. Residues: CASSTRGTGGNEQFF.